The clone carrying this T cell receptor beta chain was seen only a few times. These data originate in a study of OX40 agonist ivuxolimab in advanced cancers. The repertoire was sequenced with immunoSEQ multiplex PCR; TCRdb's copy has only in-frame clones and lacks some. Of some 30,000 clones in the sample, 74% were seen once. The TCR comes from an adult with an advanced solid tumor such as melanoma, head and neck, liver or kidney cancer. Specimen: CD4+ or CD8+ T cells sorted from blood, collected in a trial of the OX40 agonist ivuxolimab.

CDR3 in amino acids: CASSLRQGFADTQYF. The CDR3 DNA is TGTGCCAGCAGCCTCCGACAGGGATTCGCAGATACGCAGTATTTT. This chain connects TRBV7-9 to TRBJ2-3, with 7 bases lining up with TRBD1. Germline assignment: CDR1 SEHNR and CDR2 FQNEAQ (reference sequence). The junction had 9 bases not matched to a gene; V was cut back by 5 bases and J by 4 bases. CDR3 length: 15 amino acids.